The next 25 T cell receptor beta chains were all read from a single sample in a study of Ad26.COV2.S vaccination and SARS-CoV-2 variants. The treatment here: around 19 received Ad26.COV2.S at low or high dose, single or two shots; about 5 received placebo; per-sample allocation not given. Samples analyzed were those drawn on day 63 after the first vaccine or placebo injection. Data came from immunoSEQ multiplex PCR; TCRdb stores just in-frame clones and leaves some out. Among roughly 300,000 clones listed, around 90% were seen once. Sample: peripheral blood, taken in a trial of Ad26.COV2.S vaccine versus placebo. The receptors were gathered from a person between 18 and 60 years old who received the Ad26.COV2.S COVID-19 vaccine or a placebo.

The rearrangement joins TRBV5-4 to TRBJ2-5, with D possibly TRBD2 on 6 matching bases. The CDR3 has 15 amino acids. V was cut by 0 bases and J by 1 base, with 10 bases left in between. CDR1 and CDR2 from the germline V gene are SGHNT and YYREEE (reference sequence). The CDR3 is CASSLVGGIQETQYF. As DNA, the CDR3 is TGTGCCAGCAGCTTGGTAGGCGGGATCCAAGAGACCCAGTACTTC.

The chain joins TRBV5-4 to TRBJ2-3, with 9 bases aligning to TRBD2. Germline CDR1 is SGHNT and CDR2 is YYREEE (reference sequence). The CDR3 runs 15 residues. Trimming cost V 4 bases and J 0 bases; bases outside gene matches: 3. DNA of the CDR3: TGTGCCAGCAGCCTAGCGGGGATAAGCACAGATACGCAGTATTTT. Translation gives CASSLAGISTDTQYF.

CDR3: CASSTLRSPLHF. The CDR3, as DNA: TGTGCCAGCAGTACGTTGCGGTCACCCCTCCACTTT. The chain combines TRBV28 with TRBJ1-6; D ambiguous. This CDR3 has 12 amino acids. The germline V and J ends were trimmed by 5 bases and 10 bases, with 9 bases remaining between them. The germline gives CDR1 MDHEN, CDR2 SYDVKM.

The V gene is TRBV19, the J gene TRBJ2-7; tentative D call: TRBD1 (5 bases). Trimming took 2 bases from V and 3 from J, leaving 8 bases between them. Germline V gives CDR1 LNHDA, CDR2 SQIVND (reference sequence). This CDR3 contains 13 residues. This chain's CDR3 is CASSIRGGYEQYF. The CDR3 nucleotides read TGTGCCAGTAGTATAAGGGGCGGCTACGAGCAGTACTTC.

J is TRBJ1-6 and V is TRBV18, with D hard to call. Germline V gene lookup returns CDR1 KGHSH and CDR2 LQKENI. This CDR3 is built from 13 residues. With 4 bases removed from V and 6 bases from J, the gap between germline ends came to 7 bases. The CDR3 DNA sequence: TGTGCCAGCTCACAAGGTGGTAATTCACCCCTCCACTTT. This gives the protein CASSQGGNSPLHF.

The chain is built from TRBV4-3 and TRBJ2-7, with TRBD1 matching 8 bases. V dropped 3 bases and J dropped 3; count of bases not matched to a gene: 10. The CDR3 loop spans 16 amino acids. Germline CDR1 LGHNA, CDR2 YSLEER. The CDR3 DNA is TGCGCCAGCAGCCACGCGAGGACAGGGCCCATCTACGAGCAGTACTTC. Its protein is CASSHARTGPIYEQYF.

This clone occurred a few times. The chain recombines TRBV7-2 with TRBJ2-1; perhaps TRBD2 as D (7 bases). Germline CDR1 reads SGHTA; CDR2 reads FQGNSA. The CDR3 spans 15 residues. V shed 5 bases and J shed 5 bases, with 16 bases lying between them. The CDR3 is CASSAPGGAHNEQFF. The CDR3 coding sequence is TGTGCCAGCAGCGCACCGGGGGGCGCACACAATGAGCAGTTCTTC. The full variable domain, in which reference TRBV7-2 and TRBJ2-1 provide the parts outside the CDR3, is GAGVSQSPSNKVTEKGKDVELRCDPISGHTALYWYRQSLGQGLEFLIYFQGNSAPDKSGLPSDRFSAERTGGSVSTLTIQRTQQEDSAVYLCASSAPGGAHNEQFFGPGTRLTVL.

In DNA form, the CDR3 reads TGTGCCAGCAGTGAAATCCCCTCTGGGGCCAACGTCCTGACTTTC. Protein product: CASSEIPSGANVLTF. The chain joins TRBV6-1 to TRBJ2-6; D call uncertain. The CDR3 extends over 15 amino acids. Germline assignment: CDR1 MNHNS and CDR2 SASEGT. V lost 2 bases to trimming and J lost 0 bases, with 5 bases between them.

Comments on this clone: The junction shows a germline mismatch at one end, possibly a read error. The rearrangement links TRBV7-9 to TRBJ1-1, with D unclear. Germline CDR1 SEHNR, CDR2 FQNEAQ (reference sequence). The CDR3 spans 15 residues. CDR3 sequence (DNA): TGTGCCAGCAGTTTAGCCGGACGGATGAACACTGAAGCTTTCTTT. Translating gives CASSLAGRMNTEAFF.

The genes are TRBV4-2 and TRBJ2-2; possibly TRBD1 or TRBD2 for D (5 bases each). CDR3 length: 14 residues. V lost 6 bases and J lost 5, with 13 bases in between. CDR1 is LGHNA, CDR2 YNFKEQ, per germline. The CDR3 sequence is CASRGTEDTGELFF. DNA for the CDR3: TGTGCCAGCAGAGGGACCGAGGATACCGGGGAGCTGTTTTTT.

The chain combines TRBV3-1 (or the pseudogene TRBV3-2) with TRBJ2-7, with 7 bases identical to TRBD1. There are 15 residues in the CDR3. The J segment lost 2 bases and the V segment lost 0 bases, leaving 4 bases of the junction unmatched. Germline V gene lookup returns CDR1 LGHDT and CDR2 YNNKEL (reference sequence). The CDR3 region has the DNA TGTGCCAGCAGCCAAGAATGGGACAGTACCTACGAGCAGTACTTC. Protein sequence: CASSQEWDSTYEQYF.

CDR3 in amino acids: CASSLRGNLQETQYF. In nucleotides, the CDR3 is TGTGCCAGTAGTCTCCGGGGGAACCTCCAAGAGACCCAGTACTTC. The V call is TRBV19, the J call TRBJ2-5; weak D call: TRBD2 (6 bases). V gave up 5 bases and J gave up 1 base, with 14 bases separating them. The CDR3 sequence is 15 residues long. Germline values: CDR1 LNHDA, CDR2 SQIVND (reference sequence).

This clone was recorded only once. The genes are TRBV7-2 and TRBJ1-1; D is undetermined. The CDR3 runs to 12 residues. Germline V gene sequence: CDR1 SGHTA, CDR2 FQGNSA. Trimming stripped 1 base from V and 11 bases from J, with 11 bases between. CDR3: CASSLDWGEAFF. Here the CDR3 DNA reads TGTGCCAGCAGCTTAGACTGGGGAGAGGCTTTCTTT.

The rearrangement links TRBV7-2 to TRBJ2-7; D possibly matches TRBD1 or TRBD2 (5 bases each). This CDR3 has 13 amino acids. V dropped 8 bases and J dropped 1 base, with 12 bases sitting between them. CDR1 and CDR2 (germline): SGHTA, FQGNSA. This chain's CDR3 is CASRDGSSYEQYF. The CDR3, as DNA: TGTGCCAGCCGGGACGGGTCTTCCTACGAGCAGTACTTC.

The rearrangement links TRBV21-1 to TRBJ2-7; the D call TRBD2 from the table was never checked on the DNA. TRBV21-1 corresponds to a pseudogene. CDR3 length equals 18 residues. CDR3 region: CASSNRRTSGTSTYEQYF. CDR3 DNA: TGTGCCAGCAGCAACCGACGGACTAGCGGGACTAGTACCTACGAGCAGTACTTC.

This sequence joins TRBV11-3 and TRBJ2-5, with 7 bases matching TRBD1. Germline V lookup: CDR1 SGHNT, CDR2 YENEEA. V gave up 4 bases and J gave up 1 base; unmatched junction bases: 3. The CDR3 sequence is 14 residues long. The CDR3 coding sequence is TGTGCCAGCAGCTCCTGGGACAGCCAAGAGACCCAGTACTTC. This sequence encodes CASSSWDSQETQYF. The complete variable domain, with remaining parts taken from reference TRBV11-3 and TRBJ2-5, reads EAGVVQSPRYKIIEKKQPVAFWCNPISGHNTLYWYLQNLGQGPELLIRYENEEAVDDSQLPKDRFSAERLKGVDSTLKIQPAELGDSAVYLCASSSWDSQETQYFGPGTRLLVL.

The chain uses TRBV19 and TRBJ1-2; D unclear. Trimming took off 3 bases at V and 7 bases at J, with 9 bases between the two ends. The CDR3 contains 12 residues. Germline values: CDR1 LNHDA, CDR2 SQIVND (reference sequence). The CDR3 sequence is CASSIGEAGYTF. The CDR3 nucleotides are TGTGCCAGTAGTATCGGGGAGGCTGGCTACACCTTC.

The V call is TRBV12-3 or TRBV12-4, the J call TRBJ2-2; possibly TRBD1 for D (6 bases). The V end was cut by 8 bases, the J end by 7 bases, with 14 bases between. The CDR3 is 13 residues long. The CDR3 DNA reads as TGTGCCAGCTGGTTGAGGGGGAACGGGGAGCTGTTTTTT. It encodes CASWLRGNGELFF.

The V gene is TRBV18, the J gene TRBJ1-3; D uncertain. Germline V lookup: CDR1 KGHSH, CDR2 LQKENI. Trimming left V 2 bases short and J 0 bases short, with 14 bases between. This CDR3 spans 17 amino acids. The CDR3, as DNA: TGTGCCAGCTCACCAGTCCAGGCTTCAAGCTCTGGAAACACCATATATTTT. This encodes CASSPVQASSSGNTIYF.

The CDR3 loop reads CASSPRGAYYGYTF. Written as DNA, the CDR3 is TGTGCCAGCAGTCCCCGGGGGGCTTACTATGGCTACACCTTC. This chain connects TRBV25-1 to TRBJ1-2; possibly TRBD1 for D (6 bases). Germline CDR1 and CDR2: MGHDK and SYGVNS. The CDR3 length is 14 residues. Deletions cut 5 bases from V and 3 bases from J, with 13 bases between.

CDR3: CASSQDPRGQGCNTEAFF. CDR3 sequence (DNA): TGTGCCAGCAGCCAAGATCCCCGGGGGCAGGGGTGTAACACTGAAGCTTTCTTT. The chain employs TRBV3-1 (or the pseudogene TRBV3-2) and TRBJ1-1; tentative D call: TRBD1 (6 bases). Between the trimmed V and J ends, which lost 0 bases and 2 bases, there was a span of 19 bases. Germline values: CDR1 LGHDT, CDR2 YNNKEL (reference sequence). This CDR3 contains 18 residues.

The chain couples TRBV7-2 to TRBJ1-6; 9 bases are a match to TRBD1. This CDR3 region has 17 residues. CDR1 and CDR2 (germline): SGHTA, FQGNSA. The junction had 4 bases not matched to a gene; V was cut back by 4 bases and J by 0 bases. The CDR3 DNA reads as TGTGCCAGCAGCTCGTGGGACAGGGTCTCCTATAATTCACCCCTCCACTTT. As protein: CASSSWDRVSYNSPLHF.

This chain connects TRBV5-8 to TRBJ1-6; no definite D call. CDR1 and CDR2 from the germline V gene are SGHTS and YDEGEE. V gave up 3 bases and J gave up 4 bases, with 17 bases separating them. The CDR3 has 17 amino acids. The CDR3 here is CASSSLGWNQYNSPLHF. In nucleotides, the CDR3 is TGTGCCAGCAGCTCTCTTGGGTGGAACCAGTATAATTCACCCCTCCACTTT. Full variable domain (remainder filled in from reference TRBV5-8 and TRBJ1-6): EAGVTQSPTHLIKTRGQQATLRCSPISGHTSVYWYQQALGLGLQFLLWYDEGEERNRGNFPPRFSGRQFPNYSSELNVNALELEDSALYLCASSSLGWNQYNSPLHFGNGTRLTVT.

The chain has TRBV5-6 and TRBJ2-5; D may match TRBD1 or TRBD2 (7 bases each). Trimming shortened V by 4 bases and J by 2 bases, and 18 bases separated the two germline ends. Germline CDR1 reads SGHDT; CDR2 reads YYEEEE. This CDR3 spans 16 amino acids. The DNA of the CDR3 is TGTGCCAGCAGCGAGACAGGGAGGGGGGCTCAAGAGACCCAGTACTTC. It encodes CASSETGRGAQETQYF.

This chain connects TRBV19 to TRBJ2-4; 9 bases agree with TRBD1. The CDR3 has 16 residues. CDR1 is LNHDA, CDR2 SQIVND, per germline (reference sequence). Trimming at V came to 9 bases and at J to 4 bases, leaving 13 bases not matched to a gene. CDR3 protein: CASRDRVASGKNIQYF. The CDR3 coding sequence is TGTGCCAGCCGGGACAGGGTGGCTAGCGGTAAAAACATTCAGTACTTC. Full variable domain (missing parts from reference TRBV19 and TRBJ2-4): DGGITQSPKYLFRKEGQNVTLSCEQNLNHDAMYWYRQDPGQGLRLIYYSQIVNDFQKGDIAEGYSVSREKKESFPLTVTSAQKNPTAFYLCASRDRVASGKNIQYFGAGTRLSVL.